The sequence of this T cell receptor (beta chain) was determined in a study of blood T cell repertoires in COVID-19. Data came from immunoSEQ multiplex PCR; TCRdb stores just in-frame clones and leaves some out. The sample records 110,000 to 150,000 clones, approximately 84% being singletons. This CDR3 is built from 18 residues. With 0 bases removed from V and 5 bases from J, the gap between germline ends came to 23 bases. Material for sequencing was peripheral blood. The sequence derives from a woman aged 55-75 years with acute or convalescent COVID-19. V and J are TRBV23-1 and TRBJ2-7; D is unclear. TRBV23-1 is an ORF, and what it does is uncertain. The chain's CDR3 is CASSQSDEHLQSLDEQYF. CDR3 coding DNA: TGCGCCAGCAGTCAATCCGACGAACATCTACAGAGCCTTGACGAGCAGTACTTC.